This section outlines one TCR beta chain sequence together with its context. This entry belongs to a study of blood T cell repertoires in COVID-19. V shed 1 base and J shed 5 bases, with 15 bases lying between them. There are 15 residues in the CDR3. Germline V gene sequence: CDR1 SGHNT, CDR2 YYREEE (reference sequence). Using immunoSEQ multiplex PCR, the repertoire was profiled, and TCRdb retains in-frame clones only, with some absent. The sample shows under 5,000 clones, around 73% of them seen only once. Sequencing was carried out using peripheral blood. The chain employs TRBV5-4 and TRBJ2-5; maybe TRBD2 (7 bases). The clonotype originates from a human donor with active or convalescent COVID-19. The donor label of this sample is uncertain. CDR3 loop: CASSLRGRERETQYF. The CDR3 DNA reads as TGTGCCAGCAGCTTGAGGGGGAGGGAGAGGGAGACCCAGTACTTC.